Listed here are 2 T cell receptor beta chains from one sample, sequenced in a study of CD8+ T cells in alopecia areata. After isolation, RNA underwent reverse transcription to generate cDNA as the sequencing template. Sequencing was performed with immunoSEQ multiplex PCR; in TCRdb, only in-frame clones are kept and a portion is missing. The sample lists 85,000 to 110,000 clones, 55% occurring once. Sequencing used CD4+ T cells sorted from blood. The receptors shown here come from a human donor in good health.

V and J are TRBV4-1 and TRBJ2-2, with 9 nucleotides matching TRBD1. Germline CDR1 and CDR2: MGHRA and YSYEKL. The V gene end was trimmed by 3 bases and the J gene end by 5 bases; junction bases not matched to a gene: 1. The CDR3 extends over 14 amino acids. CDR3 sequence: CASSQGTGTGELFF. As DNA, the CDR3 is TGCGCCAGCAGCCAGGGGACAGGGACCGGGGAGCTGTTTTTT.

This clone was recorded many times. This sequence joins TRBV7-9 and TRBJ1-1; TRBD1 might be the D (5 bases). The CDR3 has 13 amino acids. The germline CDR1 and CDR2 sequences are SEHNR and FQNEAQ (reference sequence). Trimming took off 5 bases at V and 7 bases at J, with 14 bases between the two ends. The chain's CDR3 is CASSPSPGGEAFF. DNA for the CDR3: TGTGCCAGCAGCCCCTCTCCCGGGGGTGAAGCTTTCTTT.